The present T cell receptor (beta chain) was sequenced within a study of CXCR3-negative and CXCR3-positive naive CD8 T cells. The CDR3 extends over 15 amino acids. Per germline, CDR1 SQVTM and CDR2 ANQGSEA. For this clonotype: As yet, its antigen is unknown.

Each TRB cDNA library was prepared by 5' RACE (with UMI labels). TCRdb re-called the 5' RACE reads and catalogs CDR3 proteins one per entry, DNA excluded. The listing contains 85,000 to 130,000 distinct CDR3 sequences. Regarding the study as a whole: Naive cells, whether CXCR3-negative or CXCR3-positive, had similar TRBV-TRBJ usage, while memory cells differed. Much lower diversity was found in memory CD8+ cells, while both naive subsets had comparably high diversity. CXCR3-positive naive cells carried more hydrophobic TRB CDR3s than CXCR3-negative ones.

This sequence was found in a human donor in good health. Some clones in this sample may be carry-over from other donors' samples. This chain connects TRBV29-1 to TRBJ2-3; TCRdb returns TRBD1, unconfirmable since there is no DNA. What was sequenced was naive CXCR3+ CD8+ T cells from blood. Subset reported: CD45RO-CCR7+CD27+CD95- naive CD8+ T cells expressing CXCR3 (TNR3+). CDR3 loop: CSVEGAEAFTDTQYF.